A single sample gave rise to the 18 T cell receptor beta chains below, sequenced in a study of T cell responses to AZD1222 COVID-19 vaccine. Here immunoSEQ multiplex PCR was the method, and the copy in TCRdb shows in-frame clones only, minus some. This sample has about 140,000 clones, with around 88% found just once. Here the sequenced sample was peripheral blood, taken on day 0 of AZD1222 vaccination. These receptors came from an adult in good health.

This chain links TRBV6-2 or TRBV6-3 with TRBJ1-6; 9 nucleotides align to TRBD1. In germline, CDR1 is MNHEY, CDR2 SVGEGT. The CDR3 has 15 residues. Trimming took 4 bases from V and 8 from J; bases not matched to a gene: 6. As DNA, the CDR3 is TGTGCCAGCAGTTCGCGGACAGGGGCTTATTCACCCCTCCACTTT. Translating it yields CASSSRTGAYSPLHF.

CDR3 coding DNA: TGTGCCAGCAGCCACCTCGGGGCTACCCTCACAGATACGCAGTATTTT. The encoded protein is CASSHLGATLTDTQYF. V and J are TRBV9 and TRBJ2-3; either TRBD1 or TRBD2 may supply D (5 bases each). The CDR3 extends over 16 amino acids. Trimming left V 4 bases short and J 2 bases short, with 17 bases between. Germline V gene data show CDR1 as SGDLS and CDR2 as YYNGEE.

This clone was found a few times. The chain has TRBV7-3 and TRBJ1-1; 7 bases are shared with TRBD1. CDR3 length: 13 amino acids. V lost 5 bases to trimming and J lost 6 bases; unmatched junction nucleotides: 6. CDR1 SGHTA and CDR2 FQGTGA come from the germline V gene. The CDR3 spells CASSPKGAAEAFF. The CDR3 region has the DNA TGTGCCAGCAGCCCAAAGGGGGCGGCTGAAGCTTTCTTT.

In DNA, the CDR3 is TGTGCCAGCAGTGAAAGGGGATTGGGGGGCTACACCTTC. Amino acids: CASSERGLGGYTF. V gene TRBV2 combines with J gene TRBJ1-2, with a weak D call TRBD1 (5 bases). This CDR3 has 13 residues. In germline, CDR1 is SNHLY, CDR2 FYNNEI. Trimming left V 2 bases short and J 8 bases short, with 12 bases between.

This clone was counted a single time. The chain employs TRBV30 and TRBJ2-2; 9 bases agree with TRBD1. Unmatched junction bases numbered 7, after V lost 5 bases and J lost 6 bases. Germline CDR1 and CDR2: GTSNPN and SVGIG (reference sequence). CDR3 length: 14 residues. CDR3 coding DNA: TGTGCCTGGTCCGGGACAGGGTTTCCCGGGGAGCTGTTTTTT. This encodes CAWSGTGFPGELFF.

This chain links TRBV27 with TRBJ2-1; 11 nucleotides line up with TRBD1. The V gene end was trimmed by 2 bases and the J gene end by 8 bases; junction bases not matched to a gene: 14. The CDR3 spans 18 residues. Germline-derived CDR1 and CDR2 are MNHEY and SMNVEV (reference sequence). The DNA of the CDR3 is TGTGCCAGCAGTTTAACCCCCCCCGGGACAGGGGGTAGTTATGAGCAGTTCTTC. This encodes CASSLTPPGTGGSYEQFF.

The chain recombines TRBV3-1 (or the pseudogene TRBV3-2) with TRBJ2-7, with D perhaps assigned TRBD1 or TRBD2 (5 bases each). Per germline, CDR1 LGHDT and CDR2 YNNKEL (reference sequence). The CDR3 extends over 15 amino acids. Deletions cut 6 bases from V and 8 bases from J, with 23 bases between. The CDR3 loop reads CASSPGTGPGVQQYF. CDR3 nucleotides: TGTGCCAGCAGTCCCGGGACGGGCCCAGGTGTGCAGCAGTACTTC.

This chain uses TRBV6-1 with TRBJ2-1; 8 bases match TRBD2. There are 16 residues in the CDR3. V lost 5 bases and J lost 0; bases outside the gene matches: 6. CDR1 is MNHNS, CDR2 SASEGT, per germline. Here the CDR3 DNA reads TGTGCCAGCAGTCAAGTTAGCGGGATCTCCTACAATGAGCAGTTCTTC. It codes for CASSQVSGISYNEQFF.

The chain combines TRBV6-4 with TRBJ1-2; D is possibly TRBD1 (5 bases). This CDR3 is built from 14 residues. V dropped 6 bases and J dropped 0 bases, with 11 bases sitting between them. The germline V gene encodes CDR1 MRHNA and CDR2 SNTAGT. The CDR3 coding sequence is TGTGCCAGCAGAACCGGACAAACTAACTATGGCTACACCTTC. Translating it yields CASRTGQTNYGYTF.

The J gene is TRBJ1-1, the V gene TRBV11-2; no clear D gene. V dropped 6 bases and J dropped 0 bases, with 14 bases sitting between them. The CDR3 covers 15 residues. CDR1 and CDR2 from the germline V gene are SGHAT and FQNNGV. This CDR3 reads CASRPLESMNTEAFF. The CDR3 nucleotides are TGTGCCAGCAGGCCGCTGGAGAGTATGAACACTGAAGCTTTCTTT. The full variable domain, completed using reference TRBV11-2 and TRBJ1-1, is EAGVAQSPRYKIIEKRQSVAFWCNPISGHATLYWYQQILGQGPKLLIQFQNNGVVDDSQLPKDRFSAERLKGVDSTLKIQPAKLEDSAVYLCASRPLESMNTEAFFGQGTRLTVV.

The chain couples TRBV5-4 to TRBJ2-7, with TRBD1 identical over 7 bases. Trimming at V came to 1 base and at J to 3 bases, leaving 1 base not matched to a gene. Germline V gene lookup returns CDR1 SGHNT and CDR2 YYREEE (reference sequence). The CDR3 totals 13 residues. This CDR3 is CASSLRDSYEQYF. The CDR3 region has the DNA TGTGCCAGCAGCTTGAGGGACAGCTACGAGCAGTACTTC.

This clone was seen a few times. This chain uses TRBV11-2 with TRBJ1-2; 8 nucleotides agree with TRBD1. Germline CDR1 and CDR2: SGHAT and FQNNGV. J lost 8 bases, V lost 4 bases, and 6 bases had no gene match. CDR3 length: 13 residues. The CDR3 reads CASSSTGEYGYTF. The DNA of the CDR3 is TGTGCCAGCAGCTCGACAGGGGAGTACGGCTACACCTTC.

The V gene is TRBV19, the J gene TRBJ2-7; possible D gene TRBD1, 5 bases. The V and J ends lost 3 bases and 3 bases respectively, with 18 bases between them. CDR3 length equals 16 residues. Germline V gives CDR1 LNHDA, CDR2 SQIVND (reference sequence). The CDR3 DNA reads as TGTGCCAGTAGTATGGTAGCAGGGCTCGATCTCTACGAGCAGTACTTC. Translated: CASSMVAGLDLYEQYF.

For the CDR3, the DNA is TGTGCCACCAGCAGAGGGGCGGGACTCTACTACGAGCAGTACTTC. Its translation is CATSRGAGLYYEQYF. V and J are TRBV15 and TRBJ2-7; possibly TRBD2 for D (6 bases). The CDR3 is 15 amino acids. The germline V gene encodes CDR1 LNHNV and CDR2 YYDKDF (reference sequence). V was pared by 1 base and J by 3 bases, with 13 bases between.

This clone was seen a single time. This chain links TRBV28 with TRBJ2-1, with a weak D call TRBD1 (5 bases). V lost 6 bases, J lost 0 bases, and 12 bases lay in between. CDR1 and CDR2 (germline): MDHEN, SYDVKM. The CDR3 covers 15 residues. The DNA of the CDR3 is TGTGCCAGCAGGTCGGACATAAGCTCCTACAATGAGCAGTTCTTC. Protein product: CASRSDISSYNEQFF.

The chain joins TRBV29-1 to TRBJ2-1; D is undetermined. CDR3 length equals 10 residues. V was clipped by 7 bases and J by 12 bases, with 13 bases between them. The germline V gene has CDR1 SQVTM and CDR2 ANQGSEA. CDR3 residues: CSAAVLGQFF. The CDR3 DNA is TGCAGCGCTGCGGTATTGGGGCAGTTCTTC.

CDR3 DNA: TGTGCCAGCAGCTTCGGTTTGAGGTCGGAAGGAGCTTTCTTT. Amino acids: CASSFGLRSEGAFF. The chain carries TRBV11-2 and TRBJ1-1; the D is unclear. CDR3 size: 14 residues. The V gene lost 3 bases and the J gene lost 10 bases, with 18 bases spanning the gap. Germline V CDR1 and CDR2: SGHAT, FQNNGV.

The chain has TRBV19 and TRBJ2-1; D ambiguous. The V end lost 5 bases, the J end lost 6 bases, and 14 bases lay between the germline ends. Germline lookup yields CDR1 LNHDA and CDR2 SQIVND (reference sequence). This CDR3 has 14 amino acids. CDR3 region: CASSHQGPVNEQFF. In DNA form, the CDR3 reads TGTGCCAGTAGTCACCAAGGACCCGTCAATGAGCAGTTCTTC.